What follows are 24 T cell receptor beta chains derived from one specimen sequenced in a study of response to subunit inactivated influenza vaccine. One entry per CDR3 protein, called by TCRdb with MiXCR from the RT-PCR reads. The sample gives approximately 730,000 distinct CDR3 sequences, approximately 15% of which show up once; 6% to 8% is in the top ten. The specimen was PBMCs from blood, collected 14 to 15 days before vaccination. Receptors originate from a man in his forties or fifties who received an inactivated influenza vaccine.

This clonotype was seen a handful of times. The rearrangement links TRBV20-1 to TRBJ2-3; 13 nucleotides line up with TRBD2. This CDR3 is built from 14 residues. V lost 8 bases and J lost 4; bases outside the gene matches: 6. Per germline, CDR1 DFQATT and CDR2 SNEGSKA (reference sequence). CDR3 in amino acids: CSPRTSGGPDTQYF. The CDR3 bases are TGCAGTCCACGGACTAGCGGGGGACCAGATACGCAGTATTTT.

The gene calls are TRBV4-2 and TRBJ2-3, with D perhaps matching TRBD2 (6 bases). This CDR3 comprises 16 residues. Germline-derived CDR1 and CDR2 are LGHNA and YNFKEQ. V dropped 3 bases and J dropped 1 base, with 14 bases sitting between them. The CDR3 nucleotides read TGTGCCAGCAGCCAGGGCGGCGGACTACGCACAGATACGCAGTATTTT. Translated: CASSQGGGLRTDTQYF.

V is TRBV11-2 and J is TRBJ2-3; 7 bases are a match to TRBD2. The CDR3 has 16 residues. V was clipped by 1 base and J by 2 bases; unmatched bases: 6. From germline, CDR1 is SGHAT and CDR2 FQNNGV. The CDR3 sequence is CASSLVSGGVTDTQYF. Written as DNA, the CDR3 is TGTGCCAGCAGCTTAGTTTCGGGGGGTGTCACAGATACGCAGTATTTT.

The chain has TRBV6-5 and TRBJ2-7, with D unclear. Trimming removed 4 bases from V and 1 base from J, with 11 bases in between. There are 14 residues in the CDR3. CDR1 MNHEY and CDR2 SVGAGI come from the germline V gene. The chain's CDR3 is CASSFTEPSYEQYF. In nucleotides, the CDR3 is TGTGCCAGCAGTTTCACCGAGCCTTCCTACGAGCAGTACTTC.

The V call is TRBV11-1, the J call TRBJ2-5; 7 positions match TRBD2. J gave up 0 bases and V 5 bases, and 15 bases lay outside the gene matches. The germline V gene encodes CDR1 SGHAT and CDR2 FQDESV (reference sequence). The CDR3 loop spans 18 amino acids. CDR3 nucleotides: TGTGCCAGCAGCCCGACTTCCCTAGTGCGGGGGTACCAAGAGACCCAGTACTTC. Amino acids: CASSPTSLVRGYQETQYF.

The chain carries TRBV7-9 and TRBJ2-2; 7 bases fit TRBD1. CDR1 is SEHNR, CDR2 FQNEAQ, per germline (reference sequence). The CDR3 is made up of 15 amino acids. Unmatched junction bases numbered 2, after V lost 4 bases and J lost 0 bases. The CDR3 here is CASSYQGANTGELFF. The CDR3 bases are TGTGCCAGCAGCTATCAGGGGGCGAACACCGGGGAGCTGTTTTTT.

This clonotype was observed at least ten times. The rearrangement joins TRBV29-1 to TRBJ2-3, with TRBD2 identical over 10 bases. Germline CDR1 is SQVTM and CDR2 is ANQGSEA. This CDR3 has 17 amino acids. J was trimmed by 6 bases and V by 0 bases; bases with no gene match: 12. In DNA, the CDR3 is TGCAGCGTTGAAGACCCCAGGAGCGGGAGGGCCGTTGATACGCAGTATTTT. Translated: CSVEDPRSGRAVDTQYF.

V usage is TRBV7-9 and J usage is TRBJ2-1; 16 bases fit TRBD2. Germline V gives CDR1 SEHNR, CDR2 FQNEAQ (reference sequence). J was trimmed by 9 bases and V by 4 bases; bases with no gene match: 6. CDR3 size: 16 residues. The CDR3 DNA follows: TGTGCCAGCAGCTCTACCGGGACTAGCGGGGGGGGTGAGCAGTTCTTC. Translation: CASSSTGTSGGGEQFF.

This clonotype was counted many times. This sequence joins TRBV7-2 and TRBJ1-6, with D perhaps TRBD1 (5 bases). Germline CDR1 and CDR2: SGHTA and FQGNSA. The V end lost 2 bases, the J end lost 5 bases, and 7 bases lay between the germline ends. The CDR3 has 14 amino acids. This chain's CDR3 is CASSLQGHNSPLHF. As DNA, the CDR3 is TGTGCCAGCAGCTTACAGGGCCATAATTCACCCCTCCACTTT.

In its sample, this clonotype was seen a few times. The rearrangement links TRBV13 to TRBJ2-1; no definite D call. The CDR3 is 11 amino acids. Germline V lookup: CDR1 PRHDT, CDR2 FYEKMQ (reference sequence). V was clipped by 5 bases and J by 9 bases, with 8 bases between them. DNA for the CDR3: TGTGCCAGCAGCGCGACACGTGAGCAGTTCTTC. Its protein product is CASSATREQFF. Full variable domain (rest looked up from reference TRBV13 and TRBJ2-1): AAGVIQSPRHLIKEKRETATLKCYPIPRHDTVYWYQQGPGQDPQFLISFYEKMQSDKGSIPDRFSAQQFSDYHSELNMSSLELGDSALYFCASSATREQFFGPGTRLTVL.

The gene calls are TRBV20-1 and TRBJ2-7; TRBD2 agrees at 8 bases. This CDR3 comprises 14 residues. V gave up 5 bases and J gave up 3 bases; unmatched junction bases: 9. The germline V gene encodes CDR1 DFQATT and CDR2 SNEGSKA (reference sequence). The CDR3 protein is CSASGLLADYEQYF. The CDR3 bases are TGCAGTGCTTCAGGTCTACTAGCGGACTACGAGCAGTACTTC.

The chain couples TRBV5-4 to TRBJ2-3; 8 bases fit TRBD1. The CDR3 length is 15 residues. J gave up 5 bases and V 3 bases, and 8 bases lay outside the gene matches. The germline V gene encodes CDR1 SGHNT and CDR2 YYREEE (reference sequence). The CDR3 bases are TGTGCCAGCAGCTCCGACAGGGGCCGGGGAGATACGCAGTATTTT. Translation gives CASSSDRGRGDTQYF.

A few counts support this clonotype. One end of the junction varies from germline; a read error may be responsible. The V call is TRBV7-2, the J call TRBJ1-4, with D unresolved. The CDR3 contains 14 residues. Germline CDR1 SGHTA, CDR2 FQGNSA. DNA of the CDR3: TGTGCTAGCAGCCCCGGCCAACAAGCTGAAAAACTGTTTTTT. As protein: CASSPGQQAEKLFF.

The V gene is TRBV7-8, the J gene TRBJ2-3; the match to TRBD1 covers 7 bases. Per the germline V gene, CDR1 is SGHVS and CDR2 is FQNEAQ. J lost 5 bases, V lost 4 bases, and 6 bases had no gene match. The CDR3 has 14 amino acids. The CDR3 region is CASSSEWTGDTQYF. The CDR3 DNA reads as TGTGCCAGCAGCTCGGAATGGACAGGAGATACGCAGTATTTT.

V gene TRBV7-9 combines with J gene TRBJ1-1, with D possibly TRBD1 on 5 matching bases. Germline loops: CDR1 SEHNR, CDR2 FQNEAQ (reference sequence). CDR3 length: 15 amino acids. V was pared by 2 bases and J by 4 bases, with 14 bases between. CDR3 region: CASSLLSGSRTEAFF. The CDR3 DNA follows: TGTGCCAGCAGCTTATTATCAGGGAGTCGCACTGAAGCTTTCTTT.

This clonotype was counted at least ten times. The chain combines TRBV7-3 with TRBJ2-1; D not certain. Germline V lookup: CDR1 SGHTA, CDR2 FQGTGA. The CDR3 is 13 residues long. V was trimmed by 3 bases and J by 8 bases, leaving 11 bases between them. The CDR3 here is CASSFGPEDEQFF. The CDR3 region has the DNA TGTGCCAGCAGCTTCGGGCCCGAGGATGAGCAGTTCTTC.

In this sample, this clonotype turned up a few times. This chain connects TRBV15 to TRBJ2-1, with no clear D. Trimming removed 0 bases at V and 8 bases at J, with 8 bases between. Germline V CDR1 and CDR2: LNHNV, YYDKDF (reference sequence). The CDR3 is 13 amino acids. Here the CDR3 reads CATSRDQPYEQFF. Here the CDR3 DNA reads TGTGCCACCAGCAGAGATCAGCCCTATGAGCAGTTCTTC.

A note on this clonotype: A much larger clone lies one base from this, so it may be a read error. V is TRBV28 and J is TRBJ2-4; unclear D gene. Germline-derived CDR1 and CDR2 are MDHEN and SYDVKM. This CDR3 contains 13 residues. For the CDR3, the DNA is TGTGCCAGCAGGGAACTCGGAAAAACCATTCAGTACTTC. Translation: CASRELGKTIQYF.

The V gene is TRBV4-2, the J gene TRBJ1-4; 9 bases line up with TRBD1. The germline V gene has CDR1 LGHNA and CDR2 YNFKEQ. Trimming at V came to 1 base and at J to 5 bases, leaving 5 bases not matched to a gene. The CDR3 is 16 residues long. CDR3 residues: CASSQGGQGGNEKLFF. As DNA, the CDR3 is TGTGCCAGCAGCCAAGGGGGACAGGGTGGAAATGAAAAACTGTTTTTT.

CDR3 sequence reads: CATSDFRTGHNEQFF. The DNA for the CDR3 is TGTGCCACCAGTGATTTCCGGACAGGGCACAATGAGCAGTTCTTC. The J gene is TRBJ2-1, the V gene TRBV24-1; 8 bases align to TRBD1. Germline CDR1 and CDR2: KGHDR and SFDVKD. The junction had 3 bases not matched to a gene; V was cut back by 1 base and J by 5 bases. The CDR3 loop spans 15 amino acids.

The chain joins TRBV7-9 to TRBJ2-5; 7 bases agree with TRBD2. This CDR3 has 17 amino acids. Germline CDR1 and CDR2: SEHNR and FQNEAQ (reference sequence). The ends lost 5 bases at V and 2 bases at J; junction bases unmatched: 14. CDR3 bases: TGTGCCAGCAGCCTGAGCGGGGATTCGAGAGTTCAAGAGACCCAGTACTTC. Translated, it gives CASSLSGDSRVQETQYF.

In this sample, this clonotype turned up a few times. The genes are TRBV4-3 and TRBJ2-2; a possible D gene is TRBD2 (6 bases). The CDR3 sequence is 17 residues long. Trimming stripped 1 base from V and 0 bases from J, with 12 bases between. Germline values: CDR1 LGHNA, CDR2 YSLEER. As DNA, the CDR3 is TGCGCCAGCAGCCAAGTCGGAGGAGGGACGAACACCGGGGAGCTGTTTTTT. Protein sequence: CASSQVGGGTNTGELFF.

CDR3 in amino acids: CASALGTTNEKLFF. The CDR3 DNA follows: TGTGCCAGCGCCCTCGGGACAACTAATGAAAAACTGTTTTTT. The chain uses TRBV7-6 and TRBJ1-4; D gene unclear. The germline gives CDR1 SGHVS, CDR2 FNYEAQ. The CDR3 has 14 amino acids. Deletions cut 8 bases from V and 0 bases from J, with 10 bases between.

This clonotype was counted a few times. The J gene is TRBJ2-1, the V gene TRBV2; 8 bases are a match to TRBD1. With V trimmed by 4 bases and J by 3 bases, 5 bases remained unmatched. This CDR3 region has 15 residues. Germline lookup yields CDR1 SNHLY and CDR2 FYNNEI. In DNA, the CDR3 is TGTGCCAGCAGTGCCGACAGGGGAATCTACAATGAGCAGTTCTTC. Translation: CASSADRGIYNEQFF.